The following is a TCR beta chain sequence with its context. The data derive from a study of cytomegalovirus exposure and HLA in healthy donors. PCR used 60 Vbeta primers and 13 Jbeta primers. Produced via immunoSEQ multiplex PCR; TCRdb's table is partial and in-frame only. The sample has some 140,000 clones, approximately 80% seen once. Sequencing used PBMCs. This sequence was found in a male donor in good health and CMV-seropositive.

CDR3 bases: TGTGCCAGCAGTGAGGGTCAGGGGGCCTATCAGCCCCAGCATTTT. Encoded protein: CASSEGQGAYQPQHF. This chain connects TRBV6-1 to TRBJ1-5, with 8 bases lining up with TRBD1. CDR3 length equals 15 residues. CDR1 MNHNS and CDR2 SASEGT come from the germline V gene. J was trimmed by 5 bases and V by 3 bases; bases with no gene match: 6.